Following are 19 T cell receptor beta chains from one sample sequenced in a study of T cells after yellow fever vaccination. TCRdb reprocessed the 5' RACE reads via MiXCR and lists one record per CDR3 protein. The data contain about 350,000 distinct CDR3 sequences, around an eighth of them seen just once; the ten biggest clones take up roughly 3.1%. The specimen was CD4+ T cells sorted from PBMCs, collected 15 days after the yellow fever booster vaccination. The receptors stem from a man aged 18 to 29 who received the YFV17D yellow fever vaccine.

This sequence joins TRBV7-2 and TRBJ1-6, with unresolved D. Germline CDR1 is SGHTA and CDR2 is FQGNSA. V lost 2 bases and J 7 bases, leaving 6 bases between the germline ends. The CDR3 has 13 residues. The CDR3 DNA reads TGTGCCAGCAGCTTAAAACTGAATTCACCCCTCCACTTT. This sequence encodes CASSLKLNSPLHF.

This clonotype was counted between two and nine times. The V and J genes are TRBV5-1 and TRBJ2-3; the match to TRBD2 covers 7 bases. CDR1 SGHRS and CDR2 YFSETQ come from the germline V gene. V trimming: 3 bases; J trimming: 0 bases; junction bases outside the gene matches: 4. The CDR3 runs to 15 residues. CDR3 nucleotides: TGCGCCAGCAGCTCGACTAGCTCTAGCACAGATACGCAGTATTTT. Translation: CASSSTSSSTDTQYF.

The gene calls are TRBV7-9 and TRBJ1-2; unclear D gene. The CDR3 extends over 14 amino acids. Germline CDR1 is SEHNR and CDR2 is FQNEAQ (reference sequence). V was cut by 1 base and J by 3 bases, with 9 bases left in between. DNA of the CDR3: TGTGCCAGCAGCTTAGTCCCAGACCACTATGGCTACACCTTC. It encodes CASSLVPDHYGYTF.

This clonotype was recorded at least ten times. V and J are TRBV7-2 and TRBJ1-1, with 9 bases lining up with TRBD1. The V gene's germline CDR1 is SGHTA and CDR2 FQGNSA. This CDR3 region has 12 residues. Losses at the gene ends were 8 bases for V and 8 bases for J; bases not matched to a gene: 6. The CDR3 DNA follows: TGTGCCAGCGGCCGGGACAGGGAGGAAGCTTTCTTT. It specifies CASGRDREEAFF.

This rearrangement joins TRBV7-3 to TRBJ2-1, with D perhaps matching TRBD2 (5 bases). This CDR3 contains 14 residues. The V end lost 2 bases, the J end lost 8 bases, and 13 bases lay between the germline ends. Germline lookup yields CDR1 SGHTA and CDR2 FQGTGA. The CDR3 protein is CASSLQPSGDEQFF. CDR3 in DNA: TGTGCCAGCAGCTTACAACCGAGCGGCGATGAGCAGTTCTTC.

The chain uses TRBV10-3 and TRBJ1-3; D gene uncertain. The germline gives CDR1 ENHRY, CDR2 SYGVKD. The CDR3 spans 14 residues. Trimming took 5 bases from V and 0 from J, leaving 8 bases between them. The CDR3 coding sequence is TGTGCCATCAGTACGTCGTCCTCTGGAAACACCATATATTTT. Residues: CAISTSSSGNTIYF.

The V call is TRBV5-1, the J call TRBJ1-1; a weak D match, TRBD1 (6 bases). Trimming left V 0 bases short and J 4 bases short, with 10 bases between. The CDR3 extends over 14 amino acids. From germline, CDR1 is SGHRS and CDR2 YFSETQ. In DNA, the CDR3 is TGCGCCAGCAGCTTGGAGGGGGTGAGCACTGAAGCTTTCTTT. Translated, it gives CASSLEGVSTEAFF.

The V gene is TRBV6-2 or TRBV6-3, the J gene TRBJ2-7; no definite D call. V dropped 6 bases and J dropped 6 bases, with 18 bases sitting between them. Per germline, CDR1 MNHEY and CDR2 SVGEGT. CDR3 length equals 14 residues. The CDR3 coding sequence is TGTGCCAGCAGCACCCCGGCCGTTCTCCCCGAGCAGTACTTC. Residues: CASSTPAVLPEQYF.

In this sample, this clonotype turned up many times. This sequence joins TRBV5-1 and TRBJ1-2; perhaps TRBD1 as D (6 bases). The CDR3 runs to 14 residues. With 4 bases removed from V and 5 bases from J, the gap between germline ends came to 15 bases. CDR1 and CDR2 from the germline V gene are SGHRS and YFSETQ. In DNA, the CDR3 is TGCGCCAGCAGCCCGGGGGGGGCCACTTATGGCTACACCTTC. The encoded protein is CASSPGGATYGYTF.

CDR3 bases: TGCGCCAGCTACGATCCGAACACTGAAGCTTTCTTT. This codes for CASYDPNTEAFF. This rearrangement joins TRBV5-1 to TRBJ1-1; no definite D call. The CDR3 length is 12 residues. Trimming pared 7 bases from V and 1 base from J, leaving 8 bases between. Germline V CDR1 and CDR2: SGHRS, YFSETQ.

This clonotype was counted between two and nine times. The chain couples TRBV6-2 or TRBV6-3 to TRBJ2-5, with D possibly being TRBD1 or TRBD2 (5 bases each). Per germline, CDR1 MNHEY and CDR2 SVGEGT. The CDR3 contains 14 residues. Trimming pared 3 bases from V and 2 bases from J, leaving 10 bases between. The CDR3: CASSYGWGQETQYF. CDR3 DNA sequence: TGTGCCAGCAGTTATGGATGGGGGCAAGAGACCCAGTACTTC.

Only a few counts were recorded for this clonotype. This chain uses TRBV4-3 with TRBJ2-3, with TRBD2 matching 7 bases. V shed 0 bases, J shed 11 bases, and the junction held 26 bases outside the gene matches. This CDR3 has 20 residues. CDR1 is LGHNA and CDR2 is YSLEER in the germline V gene. The CDR3 is CASSQDRLGQVRGVVMGQYF. The DNA for the CDR3 is TGCGCCAGCAGCCAAGATCGTCTGGGTCAGGTCCGGGGGGTGGTAATGGGGCAGTATTTT.

This clonotype has at least ten counts. This chain uses TRBV29-1 with TRBJ1-4; 8 bases line up with TRBD1. Germline assignment: CDR1 SQVTM and CDR2 ANQGSEA. The CDR3 loop spans 12 amino acids. Trimming cost V 4 bases and J 7 bases; bases outside gene matches: 2. The CDR3 DNA reads as TGCAGCGTTGCGGACAGGGCTGAAAAACTGTTTTTT. Amino acid sequence: CSVADRAEKLFF.

This clonotype was seen more than once but under ten times. J is TRBJ2-2 and V is TRBV12-3 or TRBV12-4; 8 bases are shared with TRBD1. V trimming: 8 bases; J trimming: 5 bases; junction bases outside the gene matches: 7. This CDR3 contains 14 residues. The CDR3 reads CASGQGAGTGELFF. The CDR3 bases are TGTGCCAGCGGCCAGGGGGCGGGTACCGGGGAGCTGTTTTTT.

This clonotype was counted only a few times. The J gene is TRBJ2-2, the V gene TRBV20-1; D possibly corresponds to TRBD1 (6 bases). The CDR3 loop spans 14 amino acids. Germline V lookup: CDR1 DFQATT, CDR2 SNEGSKA (reference sequence). V gave up 6 bases and J gave up 0 bases, with 11 bases separating them. The CDR3 DNA reads as TGCAGTGCCAGGAAGGGGGCGAACACCGGGGAGCTGTTTTTT. Amino acid sequence: CSARKGANTGELFF.

In the case of this clonotype: Relative to the germline gene, one junction end is altered; a read error may explain this. The V and J genes are TRBV7-7 and TRBJ1-6; possible D gene TRBD1, 5 bases. Looked up from germline, CDR1 is SSHAT and CDR2 is FNYEAQ (reference sequence). This CDR3 is 16 amino acids long. CDR3 sequence: CASSLESAGGNSPLHF. DNA for the CDR3: TGTGCTAGCAGCTTAGAGTCCGCCGGGGGAAATTCACCCCTCCACTTT.

The chain couples TRBV10-3 to TRBJ2-7; a possible D gene is TRBD2 (6 bases). This CDR3 has 12 residues. The germline V and J ends were trimmed by 4 bases and 4 bases, with 8 bases remaining between them. Germline lookup yields CDR1 ENHRY and CDR2 SYGVKD. CDR3 loop: CAISGGEYEQYV. The CDR3 DNA follows: TGTGCCATCAGTGGGGGGGAGTACGAGCAGTACGTC.

This chain connects TRBV5-1 to TRBJ1-5; the D gene is possibly TRBD1 (5 bases). Trimming pared 3 bases from V and 5 bases from J, leaving 9 bases between. Germline CDR1 SGHRS, CDR2 YFSETQ. CDR3 length: 13 residues. The CDR3 DNA is TGCGCCAGCAGCTCGAAAGGGGATCAGCCCCAGCATTTT. Translated, it gives CASSSKGDQPQHF.

This chain joins TRBV12-3 or TRBV12-4 and TRBJ2-3, with 10 bases fitting TRBD2. V was pared by 6 bases and J by 4 bases, with 1 base of the junction left unmatched. This CDR3 contains 13 residues. For the CDR3, the DNA is TGTGCCAGCAGGACTAGCGGGTCAGATACGCAGTATTTT. It specifies CASRTSGSDTQYF.